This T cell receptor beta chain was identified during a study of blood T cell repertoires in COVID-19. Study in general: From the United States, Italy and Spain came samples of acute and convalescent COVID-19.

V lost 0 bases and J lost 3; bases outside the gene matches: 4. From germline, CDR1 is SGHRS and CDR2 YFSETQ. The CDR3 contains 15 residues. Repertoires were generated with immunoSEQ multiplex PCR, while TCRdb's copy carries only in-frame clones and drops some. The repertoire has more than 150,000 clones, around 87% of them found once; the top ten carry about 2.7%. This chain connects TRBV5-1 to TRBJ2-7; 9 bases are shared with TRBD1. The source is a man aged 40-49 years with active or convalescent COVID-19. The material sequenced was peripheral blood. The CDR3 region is CASSLGQGGYYEQYF. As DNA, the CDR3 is TGCGCCAGCAGCTTGGGACAGGGGGGATACTACGAGCAGTACTTC.